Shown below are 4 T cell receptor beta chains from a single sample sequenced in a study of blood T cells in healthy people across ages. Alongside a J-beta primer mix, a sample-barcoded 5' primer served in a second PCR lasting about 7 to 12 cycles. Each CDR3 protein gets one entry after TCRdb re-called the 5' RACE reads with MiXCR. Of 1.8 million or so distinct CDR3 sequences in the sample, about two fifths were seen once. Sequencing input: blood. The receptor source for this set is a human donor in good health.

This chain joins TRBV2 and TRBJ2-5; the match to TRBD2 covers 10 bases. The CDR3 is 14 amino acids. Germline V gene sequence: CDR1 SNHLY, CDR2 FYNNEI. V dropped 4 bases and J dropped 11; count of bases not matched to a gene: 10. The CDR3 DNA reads TGTGCCAGCAGTGGACTAGCGGGTATGTTGGAGCAGTACTTC. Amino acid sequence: CASSGLAGMLEQYF.

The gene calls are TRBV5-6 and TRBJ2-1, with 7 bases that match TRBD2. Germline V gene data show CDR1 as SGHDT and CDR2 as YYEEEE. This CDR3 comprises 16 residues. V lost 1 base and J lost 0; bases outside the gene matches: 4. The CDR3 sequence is CASSLWGGTSYNEQFF. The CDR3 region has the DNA TGTGCCAGCAGCTTGTGGGGGGGAACCTCCTACAATGAGCAGTTCTTC.

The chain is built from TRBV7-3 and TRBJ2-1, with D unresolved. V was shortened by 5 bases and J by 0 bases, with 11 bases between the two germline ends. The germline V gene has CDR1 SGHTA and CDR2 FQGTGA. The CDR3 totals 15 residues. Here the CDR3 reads CASSRRKSSYNEQFF. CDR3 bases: TGTGCCAGCAGCCGACGGAAAAGCTCCTACAATGAGCAGTTCTTC.

CDR3 sequence reads: CASSEAPGRIPYEQYF. Here the CDR3 DNA reads TGTGCCAGCAGTGAAGCGCCAGGGAGGATTCCCTACGAGCAGTACTTC. The chain has TRBV2 and TRBJ2-7, with D perhaps TRBD2 (6 bases). The CDR3 totals 16 residues. Germline V gene data show CDR1 as SNHLY and CDR2 as FYNNEI. With 0 bases removed from V and 2 bases from J, the gap between germline ends came to 14 bases.